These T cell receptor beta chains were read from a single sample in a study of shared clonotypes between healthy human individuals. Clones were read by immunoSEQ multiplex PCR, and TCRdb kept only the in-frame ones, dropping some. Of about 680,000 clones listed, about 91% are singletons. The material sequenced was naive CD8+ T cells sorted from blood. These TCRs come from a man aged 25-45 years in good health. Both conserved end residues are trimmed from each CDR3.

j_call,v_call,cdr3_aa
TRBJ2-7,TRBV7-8,ASSLRGKGLNYEQY
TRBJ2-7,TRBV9,ASSVSYSSYEQY
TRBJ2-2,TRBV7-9,ASSFWTVNTGELF
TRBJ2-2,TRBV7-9,ASSTRQVNTGELF
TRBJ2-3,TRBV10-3,AISGGLAREILTQY
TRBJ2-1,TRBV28,ASSPMVGEQF
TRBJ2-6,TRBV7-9,ASSSGTHTNSGANVLT
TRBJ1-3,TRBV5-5,ASSFLYWSSGNTIY
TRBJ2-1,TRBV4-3,ASSPSAGAAYNEQF
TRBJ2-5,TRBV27,ASNRGGAGQETQY
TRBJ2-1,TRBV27,ASSSLAVNEQF
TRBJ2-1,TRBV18,ASSPTILAGVPPAYNEQF
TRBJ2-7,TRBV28,ASRETGSSYEQY
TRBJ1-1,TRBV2,ASSARRGGTEAF
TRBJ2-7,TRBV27,ASSRTGEYEQY
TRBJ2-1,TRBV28,ASTPGEDRYNEQF
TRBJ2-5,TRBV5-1,ASSLNQETQY
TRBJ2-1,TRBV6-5,ASSYSGSYNEQF
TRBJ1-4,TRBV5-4,ASSGGVEEKLF
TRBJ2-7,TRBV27,ASSSAYEQY
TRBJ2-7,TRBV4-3,ASSEGTGISYEQY
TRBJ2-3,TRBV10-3,AISAGFTDTQY
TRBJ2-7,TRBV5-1,ASSLAGGREQY
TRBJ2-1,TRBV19,ASRRRTGPDEQF
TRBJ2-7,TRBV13,ASSRRTGTYEQY
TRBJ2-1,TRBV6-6,ASRPGDWDEQF
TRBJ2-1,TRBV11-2,ASSLSAEEQF
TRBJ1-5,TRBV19,ASWGGGNQPQH
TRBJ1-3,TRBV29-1,SVLWSSGNTIY
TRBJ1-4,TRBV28,ASRPRGEKLF
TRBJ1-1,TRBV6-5,ASSFALNTEAF
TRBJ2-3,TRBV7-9,ASSSGTGEDTQY
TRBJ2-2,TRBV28,ASTVPYGLNTGELF
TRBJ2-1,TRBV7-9,ASSLEAGGSLGDEQF
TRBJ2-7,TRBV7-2,ASSSKIILAGSSYEQY
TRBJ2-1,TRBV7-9,ASSLLGSGSEYNEQF
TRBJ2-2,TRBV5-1,ASSWWEINTGELF
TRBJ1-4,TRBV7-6,ASSLAGPGEDEKLF
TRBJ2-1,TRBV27,ASNAPGLAVNNEQF
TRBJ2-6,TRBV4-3,ASSQGRGLFSGANVLT
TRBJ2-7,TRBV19,ASRRQGGRSNEQY
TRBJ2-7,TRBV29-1,SVEQGGEY
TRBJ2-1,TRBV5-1,ASSLATRGSEQF
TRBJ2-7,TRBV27,ASSYTGASGYEQY
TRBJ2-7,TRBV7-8,ASSRRRDYSYEQY
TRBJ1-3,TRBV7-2,ASSYWTGGMMNSGNTIY
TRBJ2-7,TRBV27,ASSLGTTLGQY
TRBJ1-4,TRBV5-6,ASSLGQGQFGEKLF
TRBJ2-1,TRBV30,AWRDRGNEQF
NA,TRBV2,ASRQGRTSYEQY
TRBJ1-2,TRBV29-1,SVEGPGQREYGYT
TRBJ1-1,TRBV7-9,ASSLVQGNTEAF
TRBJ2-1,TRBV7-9,ASSPEREGYEQF
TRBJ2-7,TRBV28,ASSRQSEQY
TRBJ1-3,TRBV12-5,ASGSGTSSGNTIY
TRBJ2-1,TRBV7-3,ASSERTEPSSYNEQF
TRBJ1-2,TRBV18,ASSRGTVYGYT
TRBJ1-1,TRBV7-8,ASRGRLGEAF